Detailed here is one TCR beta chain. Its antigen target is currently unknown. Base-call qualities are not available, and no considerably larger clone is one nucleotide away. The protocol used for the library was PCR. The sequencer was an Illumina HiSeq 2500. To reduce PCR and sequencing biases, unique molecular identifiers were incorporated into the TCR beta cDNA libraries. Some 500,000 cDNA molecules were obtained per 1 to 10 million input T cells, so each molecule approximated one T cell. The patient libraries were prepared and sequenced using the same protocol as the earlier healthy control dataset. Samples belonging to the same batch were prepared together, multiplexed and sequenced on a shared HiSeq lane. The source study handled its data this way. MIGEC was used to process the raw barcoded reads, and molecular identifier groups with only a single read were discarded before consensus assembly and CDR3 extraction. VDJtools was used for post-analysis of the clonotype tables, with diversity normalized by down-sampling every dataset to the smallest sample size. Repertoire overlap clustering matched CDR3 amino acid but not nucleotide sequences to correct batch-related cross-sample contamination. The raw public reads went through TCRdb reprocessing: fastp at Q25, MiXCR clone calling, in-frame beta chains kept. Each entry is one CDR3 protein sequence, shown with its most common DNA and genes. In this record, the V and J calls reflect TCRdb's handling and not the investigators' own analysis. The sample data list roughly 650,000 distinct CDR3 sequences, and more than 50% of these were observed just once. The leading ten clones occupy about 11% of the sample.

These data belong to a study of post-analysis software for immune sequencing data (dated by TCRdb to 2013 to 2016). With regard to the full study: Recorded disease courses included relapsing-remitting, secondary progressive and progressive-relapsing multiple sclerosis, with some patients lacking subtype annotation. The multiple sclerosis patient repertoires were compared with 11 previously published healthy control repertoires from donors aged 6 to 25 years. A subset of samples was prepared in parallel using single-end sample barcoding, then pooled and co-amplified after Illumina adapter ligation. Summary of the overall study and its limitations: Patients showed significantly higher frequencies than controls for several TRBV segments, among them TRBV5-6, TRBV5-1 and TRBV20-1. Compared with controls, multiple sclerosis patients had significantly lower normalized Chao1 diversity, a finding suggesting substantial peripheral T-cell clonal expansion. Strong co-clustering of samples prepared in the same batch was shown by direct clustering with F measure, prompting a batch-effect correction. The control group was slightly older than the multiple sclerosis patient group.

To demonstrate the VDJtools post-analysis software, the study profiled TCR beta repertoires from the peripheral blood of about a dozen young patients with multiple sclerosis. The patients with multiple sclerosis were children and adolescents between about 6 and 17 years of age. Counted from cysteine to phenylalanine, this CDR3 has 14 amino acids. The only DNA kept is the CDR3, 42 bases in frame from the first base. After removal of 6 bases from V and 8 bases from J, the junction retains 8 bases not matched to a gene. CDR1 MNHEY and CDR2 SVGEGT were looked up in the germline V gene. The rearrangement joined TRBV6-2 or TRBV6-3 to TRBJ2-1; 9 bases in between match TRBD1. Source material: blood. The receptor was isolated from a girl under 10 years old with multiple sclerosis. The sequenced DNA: TGTGCCAGCAGCGACTACGGGACAGGGTATGAGCAGTTCTTC. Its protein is CASSDYGTGYEQFF.